These 21 T cell receptor beta chains originate from one sample sequenced in a study of T cells in Graves' hyperthyroidism and ophthalmopathy. From RNA transcripts, TCR beta CDR3 regions were amplified. During a first-round RT-PCR of the TCR CDR3, the HTBI primer set was used. TCRdb ran MiXCR on the multiplex PCR reads and lists one entry per CDR3 protein. This sample carries almost 600,000 distinct CDR3 sequences, roughly 13% of them seen once, and the ten largest clones take about 5.8%. The sequencing sample was made of blood. The receptors here all came from a woman in her twenties or thirties with Graves' hyperthyroidism that later progressed to Graves' ophthalmopathy.

This clonotype appeared many times. The chain links TRBV10-3 to TRBJ2-5; possible D gene TRBD2, 6 bases. V was pared by 8 bases and J by 4 bases, with 11 bases between. In germline, CDR1 is ENHRY, CDR2 SYGVKD. The CDR3 consists of 12 residues. CDR3: CAIGGAGETQYF. DNA of the CDR3: TGTGCCATCGGAGGGGCGGGAGAGACCCAGTACTTC.

This clonotype was recorded at least ten times. V and J are TRBV24-1 and TRBJ2-7; the D is unclear. V shed 4 bases and J shed 5 bases, with 8 bases lying between them. There are 12 residues in the CDR3. CDR1 KGHDR and CDR2 SFDVKD come from the germline V gene. The CDR3 region is CATSDLNNEQYF. As DNA, the CDR3 is TGTGCCACCAGTGACCTAAACAACGAGCAGTACTTC.

This clonotype was seen ten or more times. J is TRBJ2-5 and V is TRBV28, with 7 nucleotides matching TRBD2. Losses at the gene ends were 3 bases for V and 1 base for J; bases not matched to a gene: 5. Germline lookup yields CDR1 MDHEN and CDR2 SYDVKM. This CDR3 is 15 amino acids long. This CDR3 is CASSFGEGFQETQYF. The CDR3 nucleotides read TGTGCCAGCAGTTTTGGGGAGGGTTTCCAAGAGACCCAGTACTTC.

The chain couples TRBV10-3 to TRBJ2-1, with TRBD2 identical over 10 bases. After removal of 0 bases from V and 0 bases from J, the junction contained 2 bases not matched to a gene. Germline values: CDR1 ENHRY, CDR2 SYGVKD. The CDR3 loop spans 17 amino acids. The CDR3 DNA reads as TGTGCCATCAGTGAGTCGTCTAGCGGGAGCTCCTACAATGAGCAGTTCTTC. It yields the protein CAISESSSGSSYNEQFF.

This clonotype was detected many times. The rearrangement links TRBV24-1 to TRBJ2-5, with D unclear. The CDR3 totals 12 residues. The germline gives CDR1 KGHDR, CDR2 SFDVKD. The V end was cut by 0 bases, the J end by 4 bases, with 2 bases between. The CDR3 loop reads CATSDLLETQYF. The CDR3 nucleotides read TGTGCCACCAGTGATTTGCTAGAGACCCAGTACTTC.

This clonotype was found many times. V gene TRBV3-1 combines with J gene TRBJ2-1; weak D call: TRBD1 (5 bases). Per the germline V gene, CDR1 is LGHDT and CDR2 is YNNKEL (reference sequence). V lost 3 bases, J lost 7 bases, and 16 bases lay in between. The CDR3 covers 15 residues. Written as DNA, the CDR3 is TGTGCCAGCAGCCATATCCAGGGTGGGCCGAATGAGCAGTTCTTC. Amino acid sequence: CASSHIQGGPNEQFF.

This clonotype was seen repeatedly, ten times or more. The chain employs TRBV29-1 and TRBJ2-5; D is undetermined. The CDR3 consists of 11 residues. The V end lost 7 bases, the J end lost 7 bases, and 13 bases lay between the germline ends. Germline V gene sequence: CDR1 SQVTM, CDR2 ANQGSEA. CDR3 in amino acids: CSAALLRTQYF. The CDR3 nucleotides read TGCAGCGCCGCCCTCTTAAGGACCCAGTACTTC. Filled out from reference TRBV29-1 and TRBJ2-5, the complete variable domain reads SAVISQKPSRDICQRGTSLTIQCQVDSQVTMMFWYRQQPGQSLTLIATANQGSEATYESGFVIDKFPISRPNLTFSTLTVSNMSPEDSSIYLCSAALLRTQYFGPGTRLLVL.

This clonotype was detected ten times or more. The chain is built from TRBV11-2 and TRBJ2-7; 7 nucleotides line up with TRBD2. The junction had 5 bases not matched to a gene; V was cut back by 3 bases and J by 3 bases. This CDR3 region has 14 residues. Germline CDR1 SGHAT, CDR2 FQNNGV. The CDR3, as DNA: TGTGCCAGCAGCTTGGGGGGGGGGAACTACGAGCAGTACTTC. Translation: CASSLGGGNYEQYF.

This clonotype was seen a few times. The chain employs TRBV20-1 and TRBJ2-5, with D tentatively TRBD2 (5 bases). This CDR3 has 10 residues. Trimming shortened V by 5 bases and J by 7 bases, and 8 bases separated the two germline ends. Germline V CDR1 and CDR2: DFQATT, SNEGSKA (reference sequence). DNA of the CDR3: TGCAGTGCTCCCGCGGGGACCCAGTACTTC. It codes for CSAPAGTQYF.

In the case of this clonotype: A much larger clonotype is one base distant, so this may be a read error. A read error is likely, as this CDR3 ends without the conserved phenylalanine or tryptophan. The rearrangement uses TRBV3-1 and TRBJ2-2; 7 nucleotides agree with TRBD2. The germline CDR1 and CDR2 sequences are LGHDT and YNNKEL (reference sequence). J was trimmed by 0 bases and V by 7 bases; bases with no gene match: 5. The CDR3 is 15 amino acids. CDR3 sequence reads: CASKRGATNTGELFL. The CDR3 DNA follows: TGTGCCAGCAAGCGGGGCGCCACGAACACCGGGGAGCTGTTTCTT.

The table lists this clonotype with many counts. This chain joins TRBV27 and TRBJ1-1; no clear D gene. Deletions cut 3 bases from V and 2 bases from J, with 7 bases between. The CDR3 contains 13 residues. Germline V lookup: CDR1 MNHEY, CDR2 SMNVEV (reference sequence). In nucleotides, the CDR3 is TGTGCCAGCAGTTTGAACAGTAACACTGAAGCTTTCTTT. It is translated as CASSLNSNTEAFF.

This clonotype was observed a handful of times. This may be a read error: a much more frequent sequence differs by one nucleotide. This sequence joins TRBV12-3 or TRBV12-4 and TRBJ2-1, with D tentatively TRBD1 (6 bases). The CDR3 totals 16 residues. CDR3 in DNA: TGTGCCAGCAGTTTAGCGGGCAGGGGAACCTACAATAAGCAGTTCTTC. Translating it yields CASSLAGRGTYNKQFF.

Details on this clonotype: A much larger clone sits a single nucleotide away, making a read error possible. The V gene is TRBV6-2 or TRBV6-3, the J gene TRBJ2-5, with TRBD2 matching over 9 bases. CDR3 length: 15 amino acids. The V gene end was trimmed by 8 bases and the J gene end by 6 bases; junction bases not matched to a gene: 13. CDR1 MNHEY and CDR2 SVGEGT come from the germline V gene. CDR3 amino acids: CASGTGTSLFKTQYF. CDR3 bases: TGTGCCAGCGGCACCGGGACTAGCCTTTTTAAGACCCAGTACTTC.

This clonotype was counted at least ten times. The rearrangement links TRBV27 to TRBJ2-5; the match to TRBD2 covers 14 bases. Germline lookup yields CDR1 MNHEY and CDR2 SMNVEV (reference sequence). Trimming took 6 bases from V and 2 from J; bases not matched to a gene: 5. The CDR3 extends over 16 amino acids. The CDR3 loop reads CASRPGTSGGQETQYF. As DNA, the CDR3 is TGTGCCAGCAGACCCGGGACTAGCGGGGGTCAAGAGACCCAGTACTTC.

This clonotype appeared many times. CDR3 amino acids: CASSPDGQSNQPQHF. CDR3 DNA sequence: TGCGCCAGCAGCCCGGACGGACAAAGCAATCAGCCCCAGCATTTT. The rearrangement uses TRBV5-1 and TRBJ1-5, with TRBD1 as a possible D gene (5 bases). This CDR3 comprises 15 residues. Germline V gives CDR1 SGHRS, CDR2 YFSETQ. V lost 4 bases to trimming and J lost 1 base, with 12 bases between them.

The J gene is TRBJ1-4, the V gene TRBV3-1, with D perhaps matching TRBD1 (6 bases). The V end was cut by 5 bases, the J end by 10 bases, with 20 bases between. Germline loops: CDR1 LGHDT, CDR2 YNNKEL (reference sequence). The CDR3 spans 15 residues. CDR3 region: CASSTQAQGRRKLFF. The CDR3 DNA sequence: TGTGCCAGCAGCACCCAAGCTCAGGGGCGGAGAAAACTGTTTTTT.

Concerning this clonotype: A much larger clone lies a single base off, so this may be a read error. The chain uses TRBV3-1 and TRBJ2-1; D gene ambiguous. The CDR3 runs to 12 residues. CDR1 and CDR2 from the germline V gene are LGHDT and YNNKEL (reference sequence). The CDR3 loop is CASGQISNEQFF. CDR3 coding DNA: TGTGCCAGCGGCCAGATAAGCAATGAGCAGTTCTTC.

This clonotype was seen more than once but under ten times. The chain is built from TRBV19 and TRBJ1-1; maybe TRBD1 (5 bases). Germline V gene lookup returns CDR1 LNHDA and CDR2 SQIVND (reference sequence). Trimming stripped 5 bases from V and 3 bases from J, with 16 bases between. This CDR3 has 15 residues. CDR3 region: CASSVNERGDTEAFF. In DNA, the CDR3 is TGTGCCAGTAGTGTCAATGAGAGAGGGGACACTGAAGCTTTCTTT.

This clonotype was recorded at least ten times. This chain connects TRBV28 to TRBJ2-4; 8 bases agree with TRBD2. After removal of 3 bases from V and 9 bases from J, the junction contained 19 bases not matched to a gene. Germline values: CDR1 MDHEN, CDR2 SYDVKM. This CDR3 contains 18 residues. The CDR3, as DNA: TGTGCCAGCAGTTTTCCCGAGGGTAGCGGGGATAGCTGGGGCATTCAGTACTTC. Its protein is CASSFPEGSGDSWGIQYF.

Remarks on this clonotype: A much larger clonotype is one base distant, so this may be a read error. The chain recombines TRBV11-3 with TRBJ2-3; D might be TRBD1 or TRBD2, each matching 5 bases. The CDR3 contains 11 residues. Germline lookup yields CDR1 SGHNT and CDR2 YENEEA. CDR3 DNA: TGTGCCAGCAGCTCTACCGGGACGCGGTATTTT. Its protein product is CASSSTGTRYF. Full variable domain (rest looked up from reference TRBV11-3 and TRBJ2-3): EAGVVQSPRYKIIEKKQPVAFWCNPISGHNTLYWYLQNLGQGPELLIRYENEEAVDDSQLPKDRFSAERLKGVDSTLKIQPAELGDSAVYLCASSSTGTRYFGPGTRLTVL.

This clonotype appeared many times. This chain joins TRBV19 and TRBJ1-5; no reliable D call. Germline CDR1 reads LNHDA; CDR2 reads SQIVND (reference sequence). The length of the CDR3 is 16 residues. The V end was cut by 4 bases, the J end by 6 bases, with 19 bases between. This CDR3 is CASSTSSGKRSQPQHF. CDR3 DNA sequence: TGTGCCAGTAGTACCTCAAGTGGCAAAAGGTCTCAGCCCCAGCATTTT.